The 25 T cell receptor beta chains in this list originate from one sample, sequenced in a study of T cell responses to AZD1222 COVID-19 vaccine. Profiled with immunoSEQ multiplex PCR; TCRdb holds only in-frame clones, not every one. Here the sample spans about 140,000 clones, 85% to 90% being singletons. This sample comprised peripheral blood, obtained on day 0 of AZD1222 vaccination. The source is an adult in good health.

The chain combines TRBV27 with TRBJ2-1; D perhaps matches TRBD2 (5 bases). Germline V lookup: CDR1 MNHEY, CDR2 SMNVEV (reference sequence). The V gene lost 5 bases and the J gene lost 2 bases, with 28 bases spanning the gap. The CDR3 has 20 amino acids. This CDR3 reads CASSILGRAGGNLPYNEQFF. CDR3 sequence (DNA): TGTGCCAGCAGTATCCTCGGGCGGGCGGGCGGAAACCTTCCCTACAATGAGCAGTTCTTC.

The chain is built from TRBV5-4 and TRBJ1-6; 7 nucleotides align to TRBD1. Germline CDR1 and CDR2: SGHNT and YYREEE (reference sequence). The ends lost 6 bases at V and 8 bases at J; junction bases unmatched: 8. The CDR3 consists of 14 residues. The CDR3: CASKNTGAHSPLHF. CDR3 in DNA: TGTGCCAGCAAAAACACAGGGGCTCATTCACCCCTCCACTTT.

The rearrangement links TRBV4-3 to TRBJ1-3; the D is unclear. The CDR3 is made up of 16 amino acids. Germline CDR1 is LGHNA and CDR2 is YSLEER. Trimming cost V 3 bases and J 4 bases, with 16 bases left between them. The CDR3 here is CASSHSRAHRGNTIYF. The CDR3 region has the DNA TGCGCCAGCAGCCATTCCCGGGCCCATAGAGGAAACACCATATATTTT.

This clone was seen only once. This chain joins TRBV11-3 and TRBJ1-3; D remains unclear. The CDR3 extends over 14 amino acids. Trimming removed 1 base from V and 4 bases from J, with 8 bases in between. CDR1 is SGHNT, CDR2 YENEEA, per germline. The CDR3 DNA reads as TGTGCCAGCAGCTTAGTTTCACCCGGAAACACCATATATTTT. Residues: CASSLVSPGNTIYF.

This clone was seen once. This chain joins TRBV5-4 and TRBJ2-7; TRBD2 matches at 9 bases. The J segment lost 4 bases and the V segment lost 4 bases, leaving 9 bases of the junction unmatched. The CDR3 is 15 residues long. Germline V gives CDR1 SGHNT, CDR2 YYREEE (reference sequence). The CDR3 region is CASSLDSGSGYEQYF. CDR3 in DNA: TGTGCCAGCAGCCTGGATAGCGGGAGTGGTTACGAGCAGTACTTC.

The chain uses TRBV7-8 and TRBJ2-7; possibly TRBD1 for D (6 bases). Looked up from germline, CDR1 is SGHVS and CDR2 is FQNEAQ. Trimming removed 4 bases from V and 3 bases from J, with 16 bases in between. The CDR3 runs to 15 residues. CDR3 nucleotides: TGTGCCAGCAGCTCTACGACCAGGGGAAGCTACGAGCAGTACTTC. Amino acids: CASSSTTRGSYEQYF. Full variable domain (missing parts from reference TRBV7-8 and TRBJ2-7): GAGVSQSPRYKVAKRGQDVALRCDPISGHVSLFWYQQALGQGPEFLTYFQNEAQLDKSGLPSDRFFAERPEGSVSTLKIQRTQQEDSAVYLCASSSTTRGSYEQYFGPGTRLTVT.

This chain joins TRBV11-3 and TRBJ2-1; D assignment may be TRBD1 or TRBD2 (7 bases each). Germline V lookup: CDR1 SGHNT, CDR2 YENEEA. There are 15 residues in the CDR3. V lost 5 bases and J 0 bases, leaving 11 bases between the germline ends. As DNA, the CDR3 is TGTGCCAGCAGCCCAGGGGGGGGCTCCTACAATGAGCAGTTCTTC. It encodes CASSPGGGSYNEQFF.

This rearrangement joins TRBV19 to TRBJ2-2; 11 positions agree with TRBD2. The CDR3 runs to 16 residues. V lost 7 bases to trimming and J lost 8 bases; unmatched junction nucleotides: 12. Germline CDR1 and CDR2: LNHDA and SQIVND (reference sequence). The CDR3 is CASITSGSGGGGELFF. In DNA, the CDR3 is TGTGCCAGTATAACTAGCGGGAGTGGAGGCGGTGGGGAGCTGTTTTTT.

J is TRBJ1-6 and V is TRBV12-3 or TRBV12-4; D call uncertain. The CDR3 is 13 residues long. Trimming stripped 7 bases from V and 0 bases from J, with 4 bases between. CDR3 loop: CASKVSYNSPLHF. CDR3 nucleotides: TGTGCCAGCAAAGTCTCCTATAATTCACCCCTCCACTTT.

This sequence joins TRBV9 and TRBJ2-7; TRBD2 agrees at 7 bases. Germline CDR1 is SGDLS and CDR2 is YYNGEE. With V trimmed by 1 base and J by 2 bases, 15 bases remained unmatched. CDR3 length equals 18 residues. CDR3 nucleotides: TGTGCCAGCAGCGTACCCATGGGTCGCGGGAGCGTGACCTACGAGCAGTACTTC. Translated, it gives CASSVPMGRGSVTYEQYF.

For this clone: The junction shows a germline mismatch at one end, possibly a read error. V is TRBV18 and J is TRBJ2-1; 12 bases map to TRBD2. The CDR3 contains 12 residues. Germline-derived CDR1 and CDR2 are KGHSH and LQKENI. CDR3 residues: CASSSLLAGGLF. DNA of the CDR3: TGTGCCAGCTCATCTCTACTAGCGGGAGGCCTCTTC.

V gene TRBV4-2 combines with J gene TRBJ1-1; D is undetermined. Germline lookup yields CDR1 LGHNA and CDR2 YNFKEQ. V lost 0 bases and J 10 bases, leaving 12 bases between the germline ends. CDR3 length: 13 amino acids. In DNA, the CDR3 is TGTGCCAGCAGCCAAGATAGGGATCGGGGAGCTTTCTTT. It is translated as CASSQDRDRGAFF.

The CDR3 DNA reads as TGTGCCTGGAGAGGGGCCGATGAAAAACTGTTTTTT. It translates to CAWRGADEKLFF. The rearrangement links TRBV30 to TRBJ1-4; D is perhaps TRBD1 (5 bases). Looked up from germline, CDR1 is GTSNPN and CDR2 is SVGIG (reference sequence). The CDR3 has 12 amino acids. V lost 3 bases and J lost 6, with 8 bases in between.

This sequence joins TRBV5-4 and TRBJ1-4; D is ambiguous. Germline-derived CDR1 and CDR2 are SGHNT and YYREEE (reference sequence). V lost 1 base and J lost 7, with 11 bases in between. The CDR3 spans 14 residues. In DNA form, the CDR3 reads TGTGCCAGCAGCTTGTTGGGTGGGAGTGAAAAACTGTTTTTT. It encodes CASSLLGGSEKLFF.

The chain couples TRBV6-2 or TRBV6-3 to TRBJ1-5, with TRBD1 identical over 8 bases. Germline trimming cut 4 bases from V and 4 bases from J; bases unmatched to any gene: 18. CDR3 size: 19 residues. Germline CDR1 MNHEY, CDR2 SVGEGT. The CDR3 bases are TGTGCCAGCAGTTCCCCACTATCACTGGACAGGGAGCCGAATCAGCCCCAGCATTTT. It codes for CASSSPLSLDREPNQPQHF.

This clone was picked up a small number of times. The chain couples TRBV10-3 to TRBJ2-5, with TRBD2 matching 10 bases. CDR1 ENHRY and CDR2 SYGVKD come from the germline V gene. Losses at the gene ends were 8 bases for V and 3 bases for J; bases not matched to a gene: 6. This CDR3 contains 14 residues. CDR3 nucleotides: TGTGCCATCGCCCCTACTAGCGGGGAAGAGACCCAGTACTTC. Translating gives CAIAPTSGEETQYF.

CDR3 in DNA: TGTGCCAGCGTACCTAGGGGGACAGGGGGCAATGAGCAGTTCTTC. This sequence encodes CASVPRGTGGNEQFF. The chain couples TRBV27 to TRBJ2-1; 11 bases map to TRBD1. The CDR3 runs 15 residues. The ends lost 8 bases at V and 6 bases at J; junction bases unmatched: 9. Germline CDR1 is MNHEY and CDR2 is SMNVEV (reference sequence).

A single count supports this clone. The genes are TRBV5-4 and TRBJ2-3; D gene ambiguous. Germline V gene sequence: CDR1 SGHNT, CDR2 YYREEE (reference sequence). V dropped 0 bases and J dropped 0 bases, with 8 bases sitting between them. The CDR3 loop spans 15 amino acids. For the CDR3, the DNA is TGTGCCAGCAGCTTGGCTTCCAGTAGCACAGATACGCAGTATTTT. This gives the protein CASSLASSSTDTQYF.

V is TRBV3-1 (or the pseudogene TRBV3-2) and J is TRBJ1-4; 8 bases are a match to TRBD1. CDR3 length equals 16 residues. Germline V gene lookup returns CDR1 LGHDT and CDR2 YNNKEL (reference sequence). V lost 4 bases to trimming and J lost 10 bases; unmatched junction nucleotides: 14. The CDR3 coding sequence is TGTGCCAGCAGCCGCGACAGGGGTTCGAGGTCTGGAAAACTGTTTTTT. This gives the protein CASSRDRGSRSGKLFF.

The chain couples TRBV15 to TRBJ2-1; D is perhaps TRBD1 (5 bases). V lost 2 bases and J lost 7, with 15 bases in between. In germline, CDR1 is LNHNV, CDR2 YYDKDF (reference sequence). The CDR3 spans 15 residues. CDR3 in amino acids: CATSRQQGFGNEQFF. CDR3 DNA: TGTGCCACCAGCAGACAGCAGGGTTTTGGGAATGAGCAGTTCTTC.

The chain has TRBV7-9 and TRBJ1-4; the D gene is possibly TRBD1 (6 bases). The CDR3 has 13 residues. Trimming shortened V by 5 bases and J by 8 bases, and 12 bases separated the two germline ends. Looked up from germline, CDR1 is SEHNR and CDR2 is FQNEAQ (reference sequence). The CDR3 DNA follows: TGTGCCAGCAGCCTGGGACATGACGAAAAACTGTTTTTT. Translation: CASSLGHDEKLFF. The variable domain in full, completed from reference TRBV7-9 and TRBJ1-4, reads DTGVSQNPRHKITKRGQNVTFRCDPISEHNRLYWYRQTLGQGPEFLTYFQNEAQLEKSRLLSDRFSAERPKGSFSTLEIQRTEQGDSAMYLCASSLGHDEKLFFGSGTQLSVL.

The chain recombines TRBV28 with TRBJ2-5, with D unclear. CDR3 size: 15 residues. CDR1 is MDHEN, CDR2 SYDVKM, per germline. V was clipped by 3 bases and J by 4 bases, with 15 bases between them. CDR3 amino acids: CASSFFSPAPETQYF. The CDR3 DNA is TGTGCCAGCAGTTTTTTCTCACCGGCTCCAGAGACCCAGTACTTC.

The gene calls are TRBV29-1 and TRBJ1-2, with D hard to call. The CDR3 consists of 14 residues. V shed 4 bases and J shed 2 bases, with 14 bases lying between them. CDR1 SQVTM and CDR2 ANQGSEA come from the germline V gene. CDR3 in amino acids: CSVAGPAPNYGYTF. CDR3 DNA: TGCAGCGTTGCCGGCCCGGCCCCAAACTATGGCTACACCTTC.

The J gene is TRBJ1-3, the V gene TRBV18; D gene uncertain. With 3 bases removed from V and 3 bases from J, the gap between germline ends came to 18 bases. Germline V gives CDR1 KGHSH, CDR2 LQKENI. The length of the CDR3 is 17 residues. The DNA of the CDR3 is TGTGCCAGCTCACCCGAAGTGGGTTGGCTCGGTGGAAACACCATATATTTT. Translation: CASSPEVGWLGGNTIYF.

The chain is built from TRBV7-3 and TRBJ2-1, with TRBD2 as a possible D gene (6 bases). The germline V gene has CDR1 SGHTA and CDR2 FQGTGA. Trimming cost V 1 base and J 4 bases, with 20 bases left between them. The CDR3 spans 18 residues. CDR3 sequence: CASSLNVGGNRKYNEQFF. CDR3 nucleotide sequence: TGTGCCAGCAGCTTAAATGTCGGGGGAAACCGAAAATACAATGAGCAGTTCTTC.